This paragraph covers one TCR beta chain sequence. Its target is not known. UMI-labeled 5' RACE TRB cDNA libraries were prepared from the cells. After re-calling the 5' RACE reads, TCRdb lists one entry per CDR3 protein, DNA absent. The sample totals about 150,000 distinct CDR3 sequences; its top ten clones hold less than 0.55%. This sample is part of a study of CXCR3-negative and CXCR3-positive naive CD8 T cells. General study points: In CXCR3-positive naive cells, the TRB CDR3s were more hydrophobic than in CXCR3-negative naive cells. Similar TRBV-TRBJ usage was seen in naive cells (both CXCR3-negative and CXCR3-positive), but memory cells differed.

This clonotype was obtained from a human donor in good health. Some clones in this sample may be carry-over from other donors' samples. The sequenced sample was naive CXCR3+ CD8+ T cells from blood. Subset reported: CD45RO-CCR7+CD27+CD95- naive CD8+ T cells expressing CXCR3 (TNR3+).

CDR3 sequence reads: CASSQDVGAVGGAQFF. The chain joins TRBV4-1 to TRBJ2-1; absent DNA, TCRdb's TRBD1 call cannot be checked. Per germline, CDR1 MGHRA and CDR2 YSYEKL. The CDR3 has 16 residues.